This entry lists 3 T cell receptor beta chains sequenced from one sample in a study of long-term antiretroviral therapy in people with HIV. Survey-level immunoSEQ v3.0 assays were run. TCRdb's table, derived via immunoSEQ multiplex PCR, lists solely in-frame clones and lacks some. The sample consists of more than 15,000 clones, more than 85% of them appearing once. The starting material was unsorted PBMCs, obtained 0.3 years after starting antiretroviral therapy. These receptors were taken from a man between 60 and 75 years old with HIV.

This chain uses TRBV5-1 with TRBJ2-7; TRBD1 might be the D (6 bases). Trimming took 1 base from V and 5 from J, leaving 13 bases between them. CDR1 SGHRS and CDR2 YFSETQ come from the germline V gene. The CDR3 loop spans 14 amino acids. The CDR3 nucleotides are TGCGCCAGCAGCTTGAACGAGGGGGTAGACGAGCAGTACTTC. Amino acid sequence: CASSLNEGVDEQYF.

The chain combines TRBV11-1 with TRBJ2-7; 15 positions agree with TRBD2. Germline CDR1 and CDR2: SGHAT and FQDESV (reference sequence). The V and J ends lost 4 bases and 0 bases, in that order; junction bases with no gene match: 4. The CDR3 is 17 amino acids. CDR3 region: CASSSGLAGGHSYEQYF. The CDR3 DNA sequence: TGTGCCAGCAGCTCGGGACTAGCGGGGGGCCACTCCTACGAGCAGTACTTC. The variable domain in full, with the rest retrieved from reference TRBV11-1 and TRBJ2-7, is EAEVAQSPRYKITEKSQAVAFWCDPISGHATLYWYRQILGQGPELLVQFQDESVVDDSQLPKDRFSAERLKGVDSTLKIQPAELGDSAMYLCASSSGLAGGHSYEQYFGPGTRLTVT.

CDR3 amino acids: CASSFEGFNQPQHF. The CDR3 region has the DNA TGTGCCAGCAGCTTCGAGGGCTTTAATCAGCCCCAGCATTTT. The rearrangement joins TRBV7-1 to TRBJ1-5; D unclear. TRBV7-1 has ORF status, its function being uncertain. The V end was cut by 4 bases, the J end by 4 bases, with 11 bases between. This CDR3 comprises 14 residues.